This T cell receptor (beta chain) emerged from a study of shared clonotypes between healthy human individuals (dated by TCRdb to 2019 to 2021). General notes on the study: The cohort included three men and a couple of women between 18 and 49 years of age. Leukapheresis yielded between about 0.9 and 9 billion PBMCs per donor. Per donor, three plates each were used for CD4 naive and CD4 memory, two for CD8 naive, and one for CD8 memory. To increase sequencing depth and limit assay-specific biases, different laboratories used diverse techniques to prepare libraries and sequence TCR repertoires. The study deeply sequenced blood TCR repertoires of several healthy adults to estimate repertoire size and the extent of clonotype sharing between individuals.

Overall results and qualifications from the work: Around 5% of naive CD4, 3.5% of naive CD8, roughly 2.4% of memory CD4, and 0.4% of memory CD8 clonotypes were shared across four donors. Larger estimated clonotype richness was generally found for naive subsets than for memory subsets. Sampling was restricted to blood, and TCR repertoires in tissues likely differ from the TCR repertoires found in blood. Based on pairwise subsampling, the degree of clonotype sharing among donors was expected to be affected by sequencing depth. Higher generation probabilities were observed for clonotypes shared by all four sorted-subset donors than for non-shared clonotypes. Incomplete sequencing was indicated by rarefaction of sorted-subset datasets, despite the large sequencing depth. Because the study included only a small number of donors, the genetic and exposure-history diversity represented was limited.

The germline V gene yields MDHEN for CDR1 and SYDVKM for CDR2. Measured from the cysteine to the phenylalanine, the CDR3 is 14 residues long. Left in the record is the CDR3 DNA by itself, 42 bases read in frame from the first base. V loses 3 bases of germline sequence and J loses 3 bases, and the interval between the two ends is 12 bases. Using the deep immunoSEQ assay, TCR CDR3 regions were amplified from genomic DNA by multiplex PCR. Extracted genomic DNA from each cell subset was spread evenly across all wells of several immunoSEQ 96-well plates, with each plate serving as a replicate. For sorted subsets, each replicate PCR was loaded with about 0.2 ug genomic DNA, equivalent to some 31,000 T cell genomes. The purified libraries were quantified using a Qubit 3.0 fluorometer, sized with a Bioanalyzer 2100, and then quantified again using the KAPA Library Quantification kit. Each immunoSEQ 96-well plate was sequenced on its own single-read 150-cycle Illumina NextSeq 550 flow cell. The study's processing was this. Because the immunoSEQ output included only junctional sequences and no quality scores, the filtering could not be the same as the filtering used for full-length reads. To assign V/J genes and CDR3, sequences were annotated using PyIR, a Python wrapper for IgBLAST v1.9, with IMGT germline references. Any read was removed if the V/J assignment was weak (E-value above 1e-6), the CDR3 was missing, or the read contained stop codons, out-of-frame junctions, or ambiguous translated residues. A V3J clonotype was defined by an identical inferred V gene, J gene, and CDR3 amino acid sequence. The percentage overlap between two repertoires was calculated by dividing the number of shared unique clonotypes by the size of the smaller repertoire. Three approaches were used to assess repertoire richness: RTK rarefaction, the Chao1 estimator, and Recon v2.1 estimates of unobserved clonotypes. Generation probabilities for all TCRbeta clonotypes obtained by the gDNA method from four donors were computed using OLGA. TCRdb provides this immuneACCESS table in a form limited to in-frame rearrangements. Some clones are lacking; in checked studies, under half of them reflect an unresolved V gene, and why the rest are absent is not known. D and trimming come from the DNA, and the V and J calls and clone size come from that table. Counted in this sample were about 2.5 million clones; about 90% of them appeared once. The top ten clonotypes cover more than 0.35% of the sample.

The donors were healthy, HIV-negative adults who had no recently reported acute infections or vaccinations. Every donor was a Caucasian adult residing in Nashville, Tennessee, USA. CD4+ T cells were enriched by magnetic negative selection, after which naive cells were positively selected on CD45RA and the negative fraction was taken as the memory subset. Blood was collected by leukapheresis, and PBMCs were isolated by Ficoll-Histopaque density gradient centrifugation and then cryopreserved in liquid nitrogen vapor phase. Analytical flow cytometry was used to check the purity and quantity of each magnetically sorted T cell population. Genomic DNA was isolated from each sorted fraction and quantified by UV absorbance on a Nanodrop 2000c. A note on this clone: What antigen it recognizes has not been identified. No qualities accompany the bases; no much larger clone lies one base away.

This receptor was taken from a man between 18 and 29 years old in good health. Some clones in this sample may be carry-over from other donors' samples. The sequence joins TRBV28 to TRBJ2-7; a tentative D match to TRBD2 spans 5 bases. Material for sequencing was naive CD4+ T cells from PBMCs. The cell subset or site label of this sample denotes: CD45RA+ positively selected. The CDR3 region reads CASSFLDGIYEQYF. The bases are TGTGCCAGCAGTTTCCTTGACGGGATCTACGAGCAGTACTTC.